This T cell receptor beta chain was sequenced for a study of response to subunit inactivated influenza vaccine. Study-level findings and limits: It was suggested by the authors that few new T cells are recruited by each seasonal influenza vaccination.

TCRdb processed the RT-PCR reads anew with MiXCR; each CDR3 protein has one entry. Of approximately 700,000 distinct CDR3 sequences listed, about 15% are singletons. Trimming took off 5 bases at V and 8 bases at J, with 19 bases between the two ends. The CDR3 runs 15 residues. Germline V gene lookup returns CDR1 SGHTA and CDR2 FQGNSA. This clonotype was counted between two and nine times. Its antigen is not known. Here the sequenced sample was PBMCs from blood, taken about 14 days before vaccination. The gene calls are TRBV7-2 and TRBJ2-4; D may correspond to TRBD1 or TRBD2 (6 bases each). The source is a man between 45 and 60 years old who received an inactivated influenza vaccine. DNA of the CDR3: TGTGCCAGCAGCCCAAGGGGGGAGGCTAGTTACATTCAGTACTTC. Protein: CASSPRGEASYIQYF.